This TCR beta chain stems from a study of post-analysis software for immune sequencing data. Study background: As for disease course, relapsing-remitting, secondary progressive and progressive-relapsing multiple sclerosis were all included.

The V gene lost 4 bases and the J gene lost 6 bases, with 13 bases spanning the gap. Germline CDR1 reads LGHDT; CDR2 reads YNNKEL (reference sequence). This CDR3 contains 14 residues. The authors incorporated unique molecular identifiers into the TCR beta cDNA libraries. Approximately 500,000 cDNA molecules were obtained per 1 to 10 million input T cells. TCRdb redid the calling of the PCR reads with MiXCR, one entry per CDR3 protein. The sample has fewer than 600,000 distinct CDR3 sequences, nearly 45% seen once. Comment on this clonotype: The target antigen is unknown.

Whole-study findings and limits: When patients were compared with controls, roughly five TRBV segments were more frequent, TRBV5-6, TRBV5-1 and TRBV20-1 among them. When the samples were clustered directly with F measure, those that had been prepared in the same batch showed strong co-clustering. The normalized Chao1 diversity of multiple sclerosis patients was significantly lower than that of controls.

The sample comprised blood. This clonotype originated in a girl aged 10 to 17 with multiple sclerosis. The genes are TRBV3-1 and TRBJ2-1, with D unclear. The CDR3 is CASSRPPLGNEQFF. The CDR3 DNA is TGTGCCAGCAGCCGCCCCCCTCTGGGCAATGAGCAGTTCTTC.